The rows below give T cell receptor beta chains drawn from one sample of a study of blood T cells in healthy people across ages. TCRdb ran MiXCR on the 5' RACE reads and lists one entry per CDR3 protein. Among just under 900,000 distinct CDR3 sequences, about 30% were seen once, and the ten largest hold roughly 17%. Sequenced material: blood. Receptors were obtained from a woman aged 80 or older in good health. CDR3s include the opening cysteine and the closing phenylalanine or tryptophan. D genes are given only for firm matches. Where a row states a size, it is once, few, many or the class of an expanded clone; other rows omit it.

TRBV18,once,TRBD2,TRBJ2-5,TGTGCCAGCTCACCAACCAGACTAGCGGGGGGGCTGGAGACCCAGTACTTC,CASSPTRLAGGLETQYF
TRBV12-3/TRBV12-4,many,TRBD2,TRBJ2-1,TGTGCCAGCAGTTTCTGGCTAGCGGGGGGGCCGAGCAATGAGCAGTTCTTC,CASSFWLAGGPSNEQFF
TRBV19,NA,TRBD1,TRBJ1-2,TGTGCCAGTAGTATCCGGACAGGGCGTGACTATGGCTACACCTTC,CASSIRTGRDYGYTF
TRBV15,many,NA,TRBJ2-5,TGTGCCACCAGCTCAAATAGCAGGGTCCAGGAGACCCAGTACTTC,CATSSNSRVQETQYF
TRBV6-5,many,NA,TRBJ2-7,TGTGCCAGCAGTCAAGCGGTCTCCTACGAGCAGTACTTC,CASSQAVSYEQYF
TRBV21-1,few,NA,TRBJ1-4,TGTGCCAGCAGCACATGGACAGGGGGCTCTAAACTGTTTTTT,CASSTWTGGSKLFF
TRBV28,few,NA,TRBJ1-6,TGTGCCAGCAGTCTGGGGGCAGGGACCTATAATTCACCCCTCCACTTT,CASSLGAGTYNSPLHF
TRBV9,once,NA,TRBJ2-5,TGTGCCAGCAGCGTACAGAGGGGGTCAGGTGAGACCCAGTACTTC,CASSVQRGSGETQYF
TRBV2,NA,NA,TRBJ1-2,TGTGCCAGCAGTGGAACTGGGGCAGGAGGATATGGCTGCACCTTC,CASSGTGAGGYGCTF
TRBV3-1,few,NA,TRBJ2-3,TGTGCCAGCAGCCAAAAGAGGTCACAGCCTAGCACAGATACGCAGTATTTT,CASSQKRSQPSTDTQYF
TRBV6-1,few,TRBD1,TRBJ1-5,TGTGCCAGCAGCCCGGACAGGCCGGGTGAGCAGCCCCAGCATTTT,CASSPDRPGEQPQHF
TRBV5-1,many,NA,TRBJ1-5,TGCGCCAGCAGCTTGGAGGGCACAGGGTCCAATCAGCCCCAGCATTTT,CASSLEGTGSNQPQHF
TRBV12-3/TRBV12-4,NA,NA,TRBJ2-5,TGTGCCAGCAGCCAAGTCGGACCGATCGAGACCCAGTACTTC,CASSQVGPIETQYF
TRBV12-3/TRBV12-4,many,NA,TRBJ2-1,TGTGCCAGCAGTTTATGGGAGCAGTTCTTC,CASSLWEQFF
TRBV21-1,many,NA,TRBJ2-3,TGTGCCAGCAGCAAGGGACTAGCCCCCGGTACGCAGTATTTT,CASSKGLAPGTQYF
TRBV7-9,few,NA,TRBJ1-1,TGTGCCAGCAGCGACCGCGGGGGGGTACTGGCTGAAGCTTTCTTT,CASSDRGGVLAEAFF
TRBV4-3,NA,NA,TRBJ2-5,TGCGCCAGCAGCCAAGGTTTTGGGGGCCAAGAGACCCAGTACTTC,CASSQGFGGQETQYF
TRBV5-5,few,NA,TRBJ2-3,TGTGCCAGCAGGATGGGTGCAGGGAACACAGATACGCAGTATTTT,CASRMGAGNTDTQYF
TRBV5-4,many,TRBD1,TRBJ2-5,TGTGCCAGCAGCTCTGGCCGGGACAGGGGACAAGAGACCCAGTACTTC,CASSSGRDRGQETQYF
TRBV5-1,many,NA,TRBJ2-3,TGCGCCAGCAGCTTGGACCCAGGCAGCACAGATACGCAGTATTTT,CASSLDPGSTDTQYF
TRBV18,NA,TRBD1,TRBJ1-4,TGTGCCAGCTCACCCTCGACAGGGGCGAATGAAAAACTGTTTTTT,CASSPSTGANEKLFF
TRBV11-2,few,TRBD1,TRBJ1-5,TGTGCCAGCAGCTTTAGGACAGGGGGCGATCAGCCCCAGCATTTT,CASSFRTGGDQPQHF
TRBV20-1,many,NA,TRBJ2-5,TGCAGTGCTAGACTCCAGGGTCGGCTAGAGACCCAGTACTTC,CSARLQGRLETQYF
TRBV6-6,few,NA,TRBJ1-4,TGTGCCAGCAGTAGACCCGGGACCGCTAATGAAAAACTGTTTTTT,CASSRPGTANEKLFF
TRBV12-3/TRBV12-4,NA,TRBD2,TRBJ2-3,TGTGCCAGCAGTTTGAGAAGCGGGGGTACAGATGCGCAGTATTTT,CASSLRSGGTDAQYF
TRBV10-2,NA,NA,TRBJ2-3,TGCGCCAGCACTAGAGGGAGGGATACGCAGTATTTT,CASTRGRDTQYF
TRBV28,many,NA,TRBJ2-7,TGTGCCAGCAGTGTAGCCCGGGCCCCCTACGAGCAGTACTTC,CASSVARAPYEQYF
TRBV3-1,NA,TRBD1,TRBJ1-2,TGTGCCAGCAGCCCCCGAAACGCCGACAGGGAGGACTATGGCTACACCTTC,CASSPRNADREDYGYTF
TRBV10-3,NA,NA,TRBJ2-7,TGTGCCACGGAGGACAGCAACGAGCAGTACTTC,CATEDSNEQYF
TRBV6-2/TRBV6-3,many,NA,TRBJ2-1,TGTGCCAGCAGTTACGCGAGACTCACCCCGGGCAATGAGCAGTTCTTC,CASSYARLTPGNEQFF
TRBV20-1,once,TRBD2,TRBJ2-1,TGCAGCGGCCTGTTTGCGGCTAGCGGGAGCCATGAGCAGTTCTTC,CSGLFAASGSHEQFF
TRBV5-1,few,TRBD1,TRBJ2-2,TGCGCCAGCAGCCAGGGACAGGGGTTAAACACCGGGGAGCTGTTTTTT,CASSQGQGLNTGELFF
TRBV12-3/TRBV12-4,many,TRBD1,TRBJ2-1,TGTGCCAGCAACCAGGACAGGGGAAAAGGGTACAATGAGCAGTTCTTC,CASNQDRGKGYNEQFF
TRBV4-3,NA,NA,TRBJ1-1,TGCGCCAGCAGCCAAGCCCGGGACACGGGGGAGATGAACACTGAAGCTTTCTTT,CASSQARDTGEMNTEAFF
TRBV3-1,few,NA,TRBJ1-1,TGTGCCAGCAGCCGAAGATCCGGGCTTGGCGCTTTCTTT,CASSRRSGLGAFF
TRBV12-3/TRBV12-4,NA,NA,TRBJ1-1,TGTGCCAGCACGAAGGCGGGACGGTACACTGAAGCTTTCTTT,CASTKAGRYTEAFF
TRBV20-1,NA,NA,TRBJ1-5,TGCAGTGCTCGTCCCCAGGGCTGGAATCAGCCCCAGCATTTT,CSARPQGWNQPQHF
TRBV5-1,NA,NA,TRBJ2-5,TGCGCCAGCAGCCCCCGGGGGTGGCAAGAGACCCAGTACTTC,CASSPRGWQETQYF
TRBV2,many,NA,TRBJ2-7,TGTGCCAGCAGTGAGGACAGCTACTACGAGCAGTACTTC,CASSEDSYYEQYF
TRBV20-1,few,NA,TRBJ1-3,TGCAGTGCTATACAGCCCCAGCACTCTGGAAACACCATATATTTT,CSAIQPQHSGNTIYF
TRBV6-5,few,NA,TRBJ1-6,TGTGCCAGCGGCACAGGGAAAAATTCACCCCTCCACTTT,CASGTGKNSPLHF
TRBV5-1,NA,NA,TRBJ1-1,TGCGCCAGCAGCTTGGAGGGAGCCGACAGCACTGAAGCTTTCTTT,CASSLEGADSTEAFF
TRBV7-9,many,NA,TRBJ2-3,TGTGCCAGCAGCTTAATGGGACCCACAGATACGCAGTATTTT,CASSLMGPTDTQYF
TRBV7-2,many,NA,TRBJ2-4,TGTGCCAGCAGCCCTTGGGCGATAGCCAAAAACATTCAGTACTTC,CASSPWAIAKNIQYF
TRBV20-1,NA,TRBD2,TRBJ2-3,TGCAGTGCTGACCTTACTAGCGGGGGGGCTGGAGATACGCAGTATTTT,CSADLTSGGAGDTQYF
TRBV27,many,TRBD2,TRBJ2-1,TGTGCCAGCAGTTTCCGGACTAGCGGGGGCTACAATGAGCAGTTCTTC,CASSFRTSGGYNEQFF
TRBV29-1,many,NA,TRBJ2-3,TGCAGCCTCCTAGCTACAGATACGCAGTATTTT,CSLLATDTQYF
TRBV4-2,few,TRBD2,TRBJ2-7,TGTGCCAGCAGCCAAGAGAGACTAGCGGGGAACAATGAGCAGTACTTC,CASSQERLAGNNEQYF
TRBV21-1,NA,NA,TRBJ2-7,TGTGCCAGCAGTTCGACAGGTATTCTCGAGCAGTACTTC,CASSSTGILEQYF
TRBV7-2,NA,NA,TRBJ1-4,TGTGCCAGCAGCCTCGCCCCCCAGTCAGGGCAACTGTTTTTT,CASSLAPQSGQLFF
TRBV5-1,NA,TRBD1,TRBJ2-3,TGCGCCAGCAGCGGGGGACAGGGATGGCCAGATACGCAGTATTTT,CASSGGQGWPDTQYF
TRBV4-1,NA,TRBD2,TRBJ2-3,TGCGCCAGCAGCCAAGGGACTAGCGGGGGACAGAATACGCAGTATTTT,CASSQGTSGGQNTQYF
TRBV6-4,many,NA,TRBJ2-3,TGTGCCAGCAGTGAAGGCAGGGGTGGGTCAGATACGCAGTATTTT,CASSEGRGGSDTQYF
TRBV5-1,NA,TRBD2,TRBJ2-7,TGCGCCAGCAGCTTGGGACTAGCGGGGCCTACTACCTACGAGCAGTACTTC,CASSLGLAGPTTYEQYF
TRBV12-3/TRBV12-4,many,TRBD2,TRBJ2-7,TGTGCCAGCACCCTAGCGGGGGGGTCCCCGTACGAGCAGTACTTC,CASTLAGGSPYEQYF
TRBV19,few,TRBD2,TRBJ2-3,TGTGCCAGTAGTATCTTGGGTGGGGGGGTGACAGATACGCAGTATTTT,CASSILGGGVTDTQYF
TRBV27,many,NA,TRBJ2-1,TGTGCCAGCAGTCCCGAATGGGGGGGCCCCAGCTCCTACAATGAGCAGTTCTTC,CASSPEWGGPSSYNEQFF
TRBV6-6,few,NA,TRBJ2-2,TGTGCCACCGGGACAACGAACACCGGGGAGCTGTTTTTT,CATGTTNTGELFF
TRBV7-9,many,NA,TRBJ2-2,TGTGCCAGCAGCTTAGTTTACGTAAGCGGCAACACCGGGGAGCTGTTTTTT,CASSLVYVSGNTGELFF
TRBV7-2,many,NA,TRBJ2-3,TGTGCCAGCAGCTTCTGGCTACTCGGCACAGATACGCAGTATTTT,CASSFWLLGTDTQYF